These 20 T cell receptor beta chains share one sample of origin, sequenced in a study of CD8 T cells in ankylosing spondylitis. TCRdb re-analysed the 5' RACE reads in MiXCR, keeping a single row per CDR3 protein. The sample shows 200,000 or so distinct CDR3 sequences, around 13% of them seen only once. Material for sequencing was blood, either unsorted or a sorted T cell fraction (not recorded which). These TCRs come from a female donor with ankylosing spondylitis or in good health (not recorded which).

This chain joins TRBV29-1 and TRBJ2-4; TRBD1 aligns across 12 bases. The germline V gene encodes CDR1 SQVTM and CDR2 ANQGSEA. V trimming: 7 bases; J trimming: 7 bases; junction bases outside the gene matches: 5. The CDR3 has 13 residues. The CDR3: CSAGTGGANIQYF. The CDR3 nucleotides read TGCAGCGCCGGGACAGGGGGCGCGAACATTCAGTACTTC.

There are a few counts of this clonotype. The V gene is TRBV5-1, the J gene TRBJ1-1, with TRBD1 as a possible D gene (5 bases). The CDR3 totals 14 residues. Germline V gene data show CDR1 as SGHRS and CDR2 as YFSETQ. Trimming shortened V by 4 bases and J by 0 bases, and 10 bases separated the two germline ends. The CDR3 DNA reads TGCGCCAGCAGCCCAGGGACGCTGAACACTGAAGCTTTCTTT. Amino acid sequence: CASSPGTLNTEAFF.

The rearrangement links TRBV5-6 to TRBJ2-1; D is perhaps TRBD1 (5 bases). Germline V gives CDR1 SGHDT, CDR2 YYEEEE. With 3 bases removed from V and 8 bases from J, the gap between germline ends came to 21 bases. This CDR3 comprises 16 residues. CDR3 sequence reads: CASSSLGGFWGHEQFF. The CDR3 nucleotides read TGTGCCAGCAGCTCCTTGGGCGGTTTCTGGGGCCATGAGCAGTTCTTC.

This clonotype was observed at least ten times. The DNA for the CDR3 is TGTGCCAGCAGGCTACTGGGGGTCACTAGTGCGAACACTGAAGCTTTCTTT. Translation: CASRLLGVTSANTEAFF. The chain combines TRBV6-1 with TRBJ1-1, with a possible D match to TRBD1 (5 bases). Germline assignment: CDR1 MNHNS and CDR2 SASEGT. The CDR3 is 17 amino acids. Trimming left V 6 bases short and J 1 base short, with 21 bases between.

A note on this clonotype: A read error may explain this, as a much larger clone is one base away. The chain combines TRBV14 with TRBJ2-1; D gene unclear. V gave up 1 base and J gave up 8 bases, with 15 bases separating them. CDR1 SGHDN and CDR2 FVKESK come from the germline V gene. The CDR3 totals 15 residues. The CDR3 loop is CASSQGVGRNDEQFF. The CDR3 DNA reads TGTGCCAGCAGCCAAGGTGTCGGCAGGAACGATGAGCAGTTCTTC.

This clonotype came up many times. The V and J genes are TRBV20-1 and TRBJ1-5; D is unclear. The germline CDR1 and CDR2 sequences are DFQATT and SNEGSKA (reference sequence). The CDR3 is made up of 15 amino acids. Trimming shortened V by 0 bases and J by 0 bases, and 9 bases separated the two germline ends. The CDR3: CSAREGDYSNQPQHF. DNA for the CDR3: TGCAGTGCTAGAGAAGGAGACTATAGCAATCAGCCCCAGCATTTT.

The chain has TRBV4-3 and TRBJ1-3, with D perhaps matching TRBD1 (5 bases). V was cut by 4 bases and J by 2 bases, with 15 bases left in between. The V gene's germline CDR1 is LGHNA and CDR2 YSLEER. CDR3 length: 16 amino acids. DNA of the CDR3: TGCGCCAGCAGCCCACCCCGGGGGGAGCCTGGAAACACCATATATTTT. Translating gives CASSPPRGEPGNTIYF.

This clonotype was picked up many times. V and J are TRBV29-1 and TRBJ2-3; the match to TRBD2 covers 15 bases. Germline V gene data show CDR1 as SQVTM and CDR2 as ANQGSEA. With V trimmed by 2 bases and J by 6 bases, 9 bases remained unmatched. This CDR3 is 17 amino acids long. CDR3 DNA: TGCAGCGTTGAATTCTGGACTAGCGGGAGGGCCGGCGATACGCAGTATTTT. Its protein product is CSVEFWTSGRAGDTQYF.

The chain uses TRBV6-1 and TRBJ2-3, with D unresolved. The CDR3 consists of 14 residues. The V end was cut by 3 bases, the J end by 4 bases, with 11 bases between. CDR1 and CDR2 (germline): MNHNS, SASEGT. As DNA, the CDR3 is TGTGCCAGCAGTGAGGCCAGTAGGTCAGATACGCAGTATTTT. It specifies CASSEASRSDTQYF.

This clonotype was seen repeatedly, ten times or more. V is TRBV25-1 and J is TRBJ1-2; 11 nucleotides agree with TRBD1. Germline trimming cut 1 base from V and 5 bases from J; bases unmatched to any gene: 6. Germline CDR1 MGHDK, CDR2 SYGVNS. The CDR3 has 16 amino acids. In DNA form, the CDR3 reads TGTGCCAGCAGTGAATTGAGGACAGGGGGCGATTATGGCTACACCTTC. This codes for CASSELRTGGDYGYTF.

This clonotype was found a few times. This chain connects TRBV6-1 to TRBJ1-5; D gene ambiguous. V lost 6 bases to trimming and J lost 4 bases, with 22 bases between them. Germline V gene data show CDR1 as MNHNS and CDR2 as SASEGT. The CDR3 loop spans 17 amino acids. This CDR3 is CASRHGRSHGDNQPQHF. The CDR3 coding sequence is TGTGCCAGCAGACACGGGAGGTCCCATGGGGATAATCAGCCCCAGCATTTT.

This clonotype was counted between two and nine times. J is TRBJ2-6 and V is TRBV5-1; 12 bases are shared with TRBD1. There are 17 residues in the CDR3. Trimming cost V 3 bases and J 4 bases; bases outside gene matches: 5. CDR1 is SGHRS and CDR2 is YFSETQ in the germline V gene. The CDR3 DNA reads as TGCGCCAGCAGCTCTGGGACAGGGGGCCCGGGGGCCAACGTCCTGACTTTC. The encoded protein is CASSSGTGGPGANVLTF.

This clonotype was counted only a few times. Given a much more abundant clone one base away, this may be a read error. V usage is TRBV9 and J usage is TRBJ1-6, with unresolved D. There are 16 residues in the CDR3. The germline V gene encodes CDR1 SGDLS and CDR2 YYNGEE. Trimming removed 4 bases at V and 3 bases at J, with 14 bases between. In nucleotides, the CDR3 is TGTGCCAGCAGCACCAGCGCCACTAGCTATAATTCACCCCTCCACTTT. It translates to CASSTSATSYNSPLHF.

As to this clonotype: This may come from a read error, since a much larger clone is one base off. This chain joins TRBV29-1 and TRBJ1-1, with D hard to call. CDR1 and CDR2 from the germline V gene are SQVTM and ANQGSEA. The CDR3 has 12 amino acids. Trimming pared 4 bases from V and 6 bases from J, leaving 12 bases between. CDR3 protein: CSVVWRDAEAFF. The CDR3, as DNA: TGCAGCGTTGTATGGAGGGATGCTGAAGCTTTCTTT.

This clonotype showed up many times. This sequence joins TRBV6-2 or TRBV6-3 and TRBJ2-1; D may correspond to TRBD1 or TRBD2 (5 bases each). The V end was cut by 7 bases, the J end by 6 bases, with 16 bases between. This CDR3 contains 14 residues. Per the germline V gene, CDR1 is MNHEY and CDR2 is SVGEGT. The CDR3 DNA sequence: TGTGCCAGCACCCAAGGGACCCTCGGCAATGAGCAGTTCTTC. It encodes CASTQGTLGNEQFF.

The chain links TRBV7-7 to TRBJ2-6; 9 bases align to TRBD1. Germline values: CDR1 SSHAT, CDR2 FNYEAQ (reference sequence). The CDR3 extends over 16 amino acids. The V and J ends lost 6 bases and 2 bases, in that order; junction bases with no gene match: 5. DNA for the CDR3: TGTGCCAGCAGTCGCACAGGGGGCGCTGGGGCCAACGTCCTGACTTTC. Its translation is CASSRTGGAGANVLTF.

Ten or more counts support this clonotype. The chain uses TRBV20-1 and TRBJ2-7; 7 bases line up with TRBD1. Looked up from germline, CDR1 is DFQATT and CDR2 is SNEGSKA (reference sequence). This CDR3 region has 15 residues. V lost 3 bases to trimming and J lost 2 bases; unmatched junction nucleotides: 10. Here the CDR3 DNA reads TGCAGTGCTAGCCCGCAGGGGGTTAGCACCTACGAGCAGTACTTC. Translating it yields CSASPQGVSTYEQYF.

This clonotype was picked up many times. The chain carries TRBV20-1 and TRBJ1-2; D is unresolved. The V end was cut by 0 bases, the J end by 8 bases, with 13 bases between. The CDR3 runs to 13 residues. Germline V lookup: CDR1 DFQATT, CDR2 SNEGSKA (reference sequence). Here the CDR3 DNA reads TGCAGTGCTAGAGATCCCCTCCTGGGCGGCTACACCTTC. This codes for CSARDPLLGGYTF.

Remarks on this clonotype: At one of its ends the junction is not consistent with the germline gene, which may arise from a read error. The chain is built from TRBV15 and TRBJ1-6, with D perhaps TRBD1 (6 bases). The CDR3 spans 15 residues. CDR1 and CDR2 (germline): LNHNV, YYDKDF (reference sequence). The CDR3: CATSRDRPGDSPLLF. CDR3 nucleotide sequence: TGTGCCACCAGCAGAGATAGGCCAGGGGATTCACCCCTCCTCTTT.

About this clonotype: Given a much more abundant clone one base away, this may be a read error. This chain connects TRBV29-1 to TRBJ2-1, with 10 bases identical to TRBD2. This CDR3 has 16 amino acids. The germline V gene has CDR1 SQVTM and CDR2 ANQGSEA. The CDR3 sequence is CSAEGGLAEIYNEQFF. The CDR3 DNA sequence: TGCAGCGCTGAAGGTGGACTAGCGGAAATTTACAATGAGCAGTTCTTC.